This T cell receptor beta chain was sequenced in a study of early T cells in non-severe SARS-CoV-2 infection. At the level of the study: Sequenced material consisted of bulk RNA (from unsorted whole blood), and chains were unpaired. The study, taken as a whole, reports: A preference for anti-spike CD8 responses marked VDJdb matching, which missed private and CD4 specificities.

Unique molecular identifiers tagged individual cDNA molecules. TCRdb reanalysed the 5' RACE reads using MiXCR and keeps one entry per CDR3 protein. The table includes about 48,000 distinct CDR3 sequences, 5.4% detected once. This clonotype has at least ten counts. The antigen is undetermined. This clonotype was obtained from an adult who was a healthcare worker with PCR-confirmed SARS-CoV-2 infection or an uninfected control (not recorded which). The sample was whole blood, taken at baseline.

CDR3 region: CASSQTQRWTSGRDVNNEQFF. In DNA form, the CDR3 reads TGTGCCAGCAGCCAAACACAACGTTGGACTAGCGGGAGGGACGTCAACAATGAGCAGTTCTTC. This rearrangement joins TRBV11-3 to TRBJ2-1; 15 bases agree with TRBD2. This CDR3 has 21 residues. V lost 5 bases to trimming and J lost 5 bases; unmatched junction nucleotides: 19. The V gene's germline CDR1 is SGHNT and CDR2 YENEEA.